Each of the 32 T cell receptor beta chains below was sequenced from the same sample in a study of T cells in Graves' hyperthyroidism and ophthalmopathy. RNA transcripts provided the source from which TCR beta CDR3 regions were amplified. The TCR CDR3 first-round RT-PCR relied on the HTBI primer set. MiXCR was run by TCRdb on the multiplex PCR reads, yielding one entry per CDR3 protein. The sample has 300,000 to 450,000 distinct CDR3 sequences; about 17% are singletons. Source material: blood. The receptors here all came from a woman in her 30s with Graves' hyperthyroidism that later progressed to Graves' ophthalmopathy.

Many counts were recorded for this clonotype. The rearrangement joins TRBV27 to TRBJ2-3; 10 positions agree with TRBD2. Germline V gene data show CDR1 as MNHEY and CDR2 as SMNVEV (reference sequence). The CDR3 extends over 17 amino acids. V trimming: 5 bases; J trimming: 7 bases; junction bases outside the gene matches: 15. For the CDR3, the DNA is TGTGCCAGCAGTCTAGCGGGGGCGCGAAAAAATGCATATACGCAGTATTTT. It codes for CASSLAGARKNAYTQYF.

The J gene is TRBJ1-4, the V gene TRBV5-6, with a weak D call TRBD1 (5 bases). The CDR3 has 14 residues. V dropped 3 bases and J dropped 8 bases, with 14 bases sitting between them. Germline loops: CDR1 SGHDT, CDR2 YYEEEE. The CDR3 bases are TGTGCCAGCAGCTCCTGGGGGTCTTGGGAAAAACTGTTTTTT. Protein product: CASSSWGSWEKLFF.

This clonotype showed up many times. The gene calls are TRBV3-1 and TRBJ2-7; 9 bases match TRBD2. The CDR3 extends over 15 amino acids. V shed 1 base, J shed 6 bases, and the junction held 7 bases outside the gene matches. The germline gives CDR1 LGHDT, CDR2 YNNKEL (reference sequence). CDR3: CASSQGGSGSGEQYF. CDR3 bases: TGTGCCAGCAGCCAAGGGGGTAGCGGGAGCGGCGAGCAGTACTTC.

This clonotype was recorded many times. This chain links TRBV7-9 with TRBJ2-7, with D maybe TRBD1 (6 bases). CDR1 and CDR2 from the germline V gene are SEHNR and FQNEAQ (reference sequence). The V end lost 4 bases, the J end lost 3 bases, and 13 bases lay between the germline ends. The CDR3 has 14 residues. CDR3 protein: CASSSSGQIYEQYF. The CDR3 nucleotides read TGTGCCAGCAGCTCAAGCGGACAGATCTACGAGCAGTACTTC. Supplemented by reference TRBV7-9 and TRBJ2-7, the full variable domain reads DTGVSQNPRHKITKRGQNVTFRCDPISEHNRLYWYRQTLGQGPEFLTYFQNEAQLEKSRLLSDRFSAERPKGSFSTLEIQRTEQGDSAMYLCASSSSGQIYEQYFGPGTRLTVT.

The CDR3 nucleotides are TGTGCCAGCAGCTTAGACTTGGGCCGCGGGTTGGGAGATGAAAAACTGTTTTTT. Amino acid sequence: CASSLDLGRGLGDEKLFF. This rearrangement joins TRBV6-5 to TRBJ1-4; unclear D gene. Germline V gene data show CDR1 as MNHEY and CDR2 as SVGAGI. V was trimmed by 6 bases and J by 6 bases, leaving 26 bases between them. This CDR3 contains 18 residues.

There are a few counts of this clonotype. The chain joins TRBV6-9 to TRBJ1-1; D unresolved. Germline CDR1 MNHGY, CDR2 SVAAGI. Trimming pared 4 bases from V and 1 base from J, leaving 10 bases between. The CDR3 has 14 residues. CDR3 DNA: TGTGCCAGCAGTTGGGATGACGGGAACACTGAAGCTTTCTTT. It translates to CASSWDDGNTEAFF.

This clonotype was found a few times. The V and J genes are TRBV20-1 and TRBJ2-7; TRBD1 aligns across 8 bases. V was clipped by 0 bases and J by 3 bases; unmatched bases: 4. Germline CDR1 is DFQATT and CDR2 is SNEGSKA (reference sequence). The CDR3 is made up of 14 amino acids. For the CDR3, the DNA is TGCAGTGCTAGAGATACAGGGGGAGGCTACGAGCAGTACTTC. As protein: CSARDTGGGYEQYF.

The sample holds many counts of this clonotype. J is TRBJ2-7 and V is TRBV28; TRBD1 aligns across 10 bases. CDR3 length: 13 amino acids. After removal of 10 bases from V and 4 bases from J, the junction contained 7 bases not matched to a gene. CDR1 is MDHEN and CDR2 is SYDVKM in the germline V gene. Written as DNA, the CDR3 is TGTGCCACCTGGGACAGGGGCCGGTACGAGCAGTACTTC. It is translated as CATWDRGRYEQYF.

This clonotype was counted ten times or more. The chain couples TRBV7-2 to TRBJ1-3, with TRBD1 as a possible D gene (5 bases). Trimming pared 8 bases from V and 2 bases from J, leaving 22 bases between. CDR3 size: 17 residues. Germline lookup yields CDR1 SGHTA and CDR2 FQGNSA. The CDR3 nucleotides read TGTGCCAGCCTATCGGGGACTCTTGAGTGGGCTGGAAACACCATATATTTT. It translates to CASLSGTLEWAGNTIYF.

This clonotype was detected only a few times. The V gene is TRBV6-1, the J gene TRBJ1-5, with 8 bases fitting TRBD1. The CDR3 length is 14 residues. Germline trimming cut 3 bases from V and 5 bases from J; bases unmatched to any gene: 3. CDR1 and CDR2 from the germline V gene are MNHNS and SASEGT. Here the CDR3 reads CASSEDREHQPQHF. The CDR3 coding sequence is TGTGCCAGCAGTGAGGACAGGGAGCATCAGCCCCAGCATTTT.

This clonotype appeared a few times. The chain recombines TRBV5-1 with TRBJ1-1; D perhaps matches TRBD1 (5 bases). V was clipped by 7 bases and J by 0 bases, with 19 bases between them. CDR3 size: 16 residues. CDR1 and CDR2 (germline): SGHRS, YFSETQ. This CDR3 reads CASQEVDTPVNTEAFF. The CDR3 bases are TGCGCCAGCCAGGAGGTGGACACCCCGGTGAACACTGAAGCTTTCTTT.

There are many counts of this clonotype. The chain carries TRBV24-1 and TRBJ2-5; D gene uncertain. Looked up from germline, CDR1 is KGHDR and CDR2 is SFDVKD. Between the trimmed V and J ends, which lost 4 bases and 1 base, there was a span of 9 bases. This CDR3 spans 14 amino acids. CDR3 sequence reads: CATSEKGIQETQYF. In DNA form, the CDR3 reads TGTGCCACCAGTGAGAAAGGGATCCAAGAGACCCAGTACTTC.

This clonotype was recorded many times. The CDR3 region has the DNA TGTGCCAGCAGTCCGGGACAGGGACGTTACGAGCAGTACTTC. It specifies CASSPGQGRYEQYF. The rearrangement joins TRBV12-3 or TRBV12-4 to TRBJ2-7; 9 positions match TRBD1. The CDR3 totals 14 residues. J was trimmed by 4 bases and V by 5 bases; bases with no gene match: 6.

This clonotype was found many times. J is TRBJ1-1 and V is TRBV29-1; TRBD1 is a possible D gene (5 bases). Germline V gene data show CDR1 as SQVTM and CDR2 as ANQGSEA. The V and J ends lost 7 bases and 5 bases respectively, with 17 bases between them. CDR3 size: 13 residues. The CDR3 sequence is CSGLGAGGTEAFF. CDR3 coding DNA: TGCAGCGGGCTCGGGGCCGGGGGGACTGAAGCTTTCTTT. The full variable domain, in which reference TRBV29-1 and TRBJ1-1 provide the parts outside the CDR3, is SAVISQKPSRDICQRGTSLTIQCQVDSQVTMMFWYRQQPGQSLTLIATANQGSEATYESGFVIDKFPISRPNLTFSTLTVSNMSPEDSSIYLCSGLGAGGTEAFFGQGTRLTVV.

As concerns this clonotype: A single base separates this from a much larger clone, so it may be a read error. CDR3 nucleotide sequence: TGTTCCAGCAGCTTATTGGAGGGGATGGGCAATCAGCCCCAGCATTTT. Its translation is CSSSLLEGMGNQPQHF. The chain joins TRBV7-8 to TRBJ1-5; D might be TRBD1 (5 bases). The germline V gene encodes CDR1 SGHVS and CDR2 FQNEAQ. The CDR3 length is 16 residues.

V is TRBV7-9 and J is TRBJ2-3; D remains unclear. CDR1 and CDR2 (germline): SEHNR, FQNEAQ (reference sequence). The V and J ends lost 3 bases and 4 bases respectively, with 11 bases between them. The CDR3 consists of 14 residues. This CDR3 is CASSFGVGPDTQYF. CDR3 bases: TGTGCCAGCAGCTTCGGAGTCGGGCCAGATACGCAGTATTTT.

This clonotype appeared many times. The genes are TRBV27 and TRBJ2-7, with 9 bases fitting TRBD1. The CDR3 is 13 residues long. J was trimmed by 3 bases and V by 5 bases; bases with no gene match: 2. Germline CDR1 and CDR2: MNHEY and SMNVEV (reference sequence). In DNA form, the CDR3 reads TGTGCCAGCAGTCGGGACAGGGACTACGAGCAGTACTTC. Protein product: CASSRDRDYEQYF.

The V and J genes are TRBV7-9 and TRBJ2-1, with 10 bases lining up with TRBD2. The CDR3 consists of 17 residues. CDR1 and CDR2 (germline): SEHNR, FQNEAQ (reference sequence). V was pared by 5 bases and J by 0 bases, with 7 bases of the junction left unmatched. Written as DNA, the CDR3 is TGTGCCAGCAGCCCGGCTAGCGGGAGTTTCTCCTACAATGAGCAGTTCTTC. Amino acid sequence: CASSPASGSFSYNEQFF. Filled out from reference TRBV7-9 and TRBJ2-1, the complete variable domain reads DTGVSQNPRHKITKRGQNVTFRCDPISEHNRLYWYRQTLGQGPEFLTYFQNEAQLEKSRLLSDRFSAERPKGSFSTLEIQRTEQGDSAMYLCASSPASGSFSYNEQFFGPGTRLTVL.

This clonotype was observed at least ten times. The chain couples TRBV12-3 or TRBV12-4 to TRBJ2-3, with TRBD2 identical over 9 bases. The CDR3 sequence is 16 residues long. V was pared by 6 bases and J by 2 bases, with 9 bases of the junction left unmatched. CDR3 DNA: TGTGCCAGCAGACTGAGGCTAGCGGGATACACAGATACGCAGTATTTT. This gives the protein CASRLRLAGYTDTQYF.

The rearrangement joins TRBV4-1 to TRBJ2-1; 8 bases align to TRBD2. The V and J ends lost 0 bases and 7 bases, in that order; junction bases with no gene match: 5. Germline CDR1 reads MGHRA; CDR2 reads YSYEKL. The CDR3 has 15 residues. DNA of the CDR3: TGCGCCAGCAGCCAAGAAGTGACTAGCGATAATGAGCAGTTCTTC. Translation: CASSQEVTSDNEQFF.

This clonotype was seen ten or more times. The chain has TRBV5-4 and TRBJ1-3; 8 nucleotides agree with TRBD1. Per the germline V gene, CDR1 is SGHNT and CDR2 is YYREEE (reference sequence). Germline trimming cut 3 bases from V and 2 bases from J; bases unmatched to any gene: 1. The CDR3 runs 14 residues. DNA of the CDR3: TGTGCCAGCAGCTCGGACAGGGCTGGAAACACCATATATTTT. Translated: CASSSDRAGNTIYF.

This clonotype was picked up many times. This sequence joins TRBV20-1 and TRBJ1-2, with TRBD1 as a possible D gene (5 bases). CDR1 and CDR2 from the germline V gene are DFQATT and SNEGSKA (reference sequence). The CDR3 is 13 residues long. V lost 7 bases, J lost 5 bases, and 17 bases lay in between. DNA for the CDR3: TGCAGTGGTGGAGGGGACCTTAGTTATGGCTACACCTTC. This gives the protein CSGGGDLSYGYTF.

The J gene is TRBJ2-1, the V gene TRBV11-1; TRBD2 aligns across 10 bases. The V and J ends lost 3 bases and 0 bases, in that order; junction bases with no gene match: 14. This CDR3 spans 20 amino acids. The germline CDR1 and CDR2 sequences are SGHAT and FQDESV (reference sequence). CDR3 DNA sequence: TGTGCCAGCAGCTTTCCCGGGCTAGCGGGAGAAGGGAGCTCCTACAATGAGCAGTTCTTC. Translating it yields CASSFPGLAGEGSSYNEQFF.

This clonotype was counted between two and nine times. The chain couples TRBV4-1 to TRBJ1-5; unclear D gene. Germline loops: CDR1 MGHRA, CDR2 YSYEKL. Trimming stripped 1 base from V and 0 bases from J, with 13 bases between. The CDR3 is 17 amino acids. In DNA, the CDR3 is TGCGCCAGCAGCCAAGTGTTCGTATCTCTTAGCAATCAGCCCCAGCATTTT. Its translation: CASSQVFVSLSNQPQHF.

Concerning this clonotype: A clone one base away is much larger, so this may be a read error. This chain joins TRBV10-3 and TRBJ2-7; the match to TRBD1 covers 7 bases. Germline CDR1 is ENHRY and CDR2 is SYGVKD. With V trimmed by 4 bases and J by 7 bases, 13 bases remained unmatched. This CDR3 has 15 amino acids. CDR3: CAISVTRDSLGEQYF. CDR3 DNA: TGTGCCATCAGTGTAACACGGGACAGTCTCGGTGAGCAGTACTTC.

V gene TRBV7-9 combines with J gene TRBJ1-4, with D unresolved. The CDR3 is made up of 14 amino acids. Germline CDR1 reads SEHNR; CDR2 reads FQNEAQ (reference sequence). Trimming left V 5 bases short and J 1 base short, with 8 bases between. The CDR3: CASSQGLTNEKLFF. CDR3 coding DNA: TGTGCCAGCAGCCAAGGCTTAACTAATGAAAAACTGTTTTTT.

The CDR3 here is CASTLTGQGNEKLFF. Written as DNA, the CDR3 is TGCGCCAGCACCTTAACGGGACAGGGTAATGAAAAACTGTTTTTT. The chain uses TRBV5-1 and TRBJ1-4, with 9 bases aligning to TRBD1. V lost 6 bases to trimming and J lost 4 bases; unmatched junction nucleotides: 7. Germline CDR1 reads SGHRS; CDR2 reads YFSETQ. This CDR3 region has 15 residues.

The CDR3 here is CASSPAGGGPFQPQHF. CDR3 sequence (DNA): TGTGCCAGCAGCCCCGCAGGGGGAGGCCCCTTTCAGCCCCAGCATTTT. V is TRBV3-1 and J is TRBJ1-5, with 7 positions matching TRBD1. The ends lost 4 bases at V and 6 bases at J; junction bases unmatched: 12. The V gene's germline CDR1 is LGHDT and CDR2 YNNKEL (reference sequence). The CDR3 contains 16 residues.

This clonotype was picked up many times. The chain has TRBV2 and TRBJ2-3, with TRBD1 as a possible D gene (6 bases). Trimming stripped 4 bases from V and 1 base from J, with 12 bases between. Germline CDR1 SNHLY, CDR2 FYNNEI. The CDR3 covers 15 residues. The CDR3 loop is CASSVSKGGTDTQYF. The CDR3 coding sequence is TGTGCCAGCAGTGTGTCCAAGGGGGGCACAGATACGCAGTATTTT.

This clonotype was detected once. The genes are TRBV30 and TRBJ1-1, with D uncertain. CDR1 GTSNPN and CDR2 SVGIG come from the germline V gene (reference sequence). The CDR3 is made up of 13 amino acids. Trimming removed 0 bases from V and 3 bases from J, with 8 bases in between. The CDR3 DNA is TGTGCCTGGAGTGTCAGGCAGTACACTGAAGCTTTCTTT. The encoded protein is CAWSVRQYTEAFF. Combining the CDR3 with reference TRBV30 and TRBJ1-1 gives the whole variable domain SQTIHQWPATLVQPVGSPLSLECTVEGTSNPNLYWYRQAAGRGLQLLFYSVGIGQISSEVPQNLSASRPQDRQFILSSKKLLLSDSGFYLCAWSVRQYTEAFFGQGTRLTVV.

This clonotype appeared a few times. The CDR3 DNA is TGTGCCAGCAGCACTTCGGGACTAGCGGGGGAGGCGTCCTACAATGAGCAGTTCTTC. Protein: CASSTSGLAGEASYNEQFF. The chain links TRBV9 to TRBJ2-1; 14 nucleotides line up with TRBD2. The CDR3 loop spans 19 amino acids. Germline CDR1 SGDLS, CDR2 YYNGEE. V lost 4 bases, J lost 1 base, and 10 bases stayed unmatched.

The gene calls are TRBV19 and TRBJ2-1; D might be TRBD2 (6 bases). Germline CDR1 LNHDA, CDR2 SQIVND (reference sequence). CDR3 length equals 13 residues. V lost 3 bases and J lost 6, with 9 bases in between. The CDR3 coding sequence is TGTGCCAGTAGTATGTTTAGCGGCAATGAGCAGTTCTTC. Protein: CASSMFSGNEQFF.